This entry is about one TCR beta chain. The antigen is not known. One base away lies a much larger clone, so this may be a sequencing read error. This entry comes from a study of T cell repertoires in cytomegalovirus infection. About the research overall: It can be stated that public TCR beta signatures indicated CMV infection as well as a matching HLA type. Study-wide points: Ex vivo responses were dominated by HLA-C-restricted CMV-specific TCR beta clonotypes.

TCRdb ran MiXCR on the reads and lists one entry per CDR3 protein. The sample comprises hundreds of thousands of distinct CDR3 sequences, 20% to 25% of which are singletons, and roughly 8% rests with the top ten. The CDR3 is 15 residues long. The V end was cut by 9 bases, the J end by 2 bases, with 17 bases between. Per germline, CDR1 LGHNT and CDR2 FRNRAP. What was sequenced was CD8+ T cells from PBMCs. The clonotype originates from a human donor in good health (CMV status not recorded). Some clones in this sample may be carry-over from other donors' samples. V usage is TRBV12-5 and J usage is TRBJ2-1; D is possibly TRBD1 (6 bases). The CDR3, as DNA: TGTGCTAGGGGGATCTGGACAGCCCCCTACAATGAGCAGTTCTTC. Its protein is CARGIWTAPYNEQFF.